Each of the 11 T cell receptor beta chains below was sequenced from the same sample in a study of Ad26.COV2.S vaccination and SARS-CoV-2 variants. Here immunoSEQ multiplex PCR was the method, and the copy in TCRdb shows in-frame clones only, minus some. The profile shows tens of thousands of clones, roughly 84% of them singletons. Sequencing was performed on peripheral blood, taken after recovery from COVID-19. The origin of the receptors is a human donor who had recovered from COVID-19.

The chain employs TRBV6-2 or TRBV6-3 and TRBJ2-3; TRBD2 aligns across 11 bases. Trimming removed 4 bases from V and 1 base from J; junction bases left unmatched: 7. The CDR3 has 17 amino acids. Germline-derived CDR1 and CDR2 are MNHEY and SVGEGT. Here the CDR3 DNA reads TGTGCCAGCAGTTTGGGGACTAGCGGTTACCGCACAGATACGCAGTATTTT. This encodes CASSLGTSGYRTDTQYF.

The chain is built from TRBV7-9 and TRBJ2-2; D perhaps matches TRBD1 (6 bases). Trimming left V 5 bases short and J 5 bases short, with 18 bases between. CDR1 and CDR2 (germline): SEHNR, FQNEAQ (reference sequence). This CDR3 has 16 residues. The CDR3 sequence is CASSPQRSRGTGELFF. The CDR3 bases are TGTGCCAGCAGCCCTCAGCGGAGCAGGGGAACCGGGGAGCTGTTTTTT.

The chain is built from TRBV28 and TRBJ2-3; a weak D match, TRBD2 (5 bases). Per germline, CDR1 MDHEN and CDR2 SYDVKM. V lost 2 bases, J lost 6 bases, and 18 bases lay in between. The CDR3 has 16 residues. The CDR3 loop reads CASSLIGLKATDTQYF. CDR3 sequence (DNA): TGTGCCAGCAGTTTAATTGGACTGAAAGCAACGGATACGCAGTATTTT.

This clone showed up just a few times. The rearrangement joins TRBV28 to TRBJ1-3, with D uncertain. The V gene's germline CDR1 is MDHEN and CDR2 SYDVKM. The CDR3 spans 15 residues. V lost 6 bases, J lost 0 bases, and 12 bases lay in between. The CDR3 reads CASSHPPGSGNTIYF. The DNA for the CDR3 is TGTGCCAGCAGCCACCCCCCTGGCTCTGGAAACACCATATATTTT.

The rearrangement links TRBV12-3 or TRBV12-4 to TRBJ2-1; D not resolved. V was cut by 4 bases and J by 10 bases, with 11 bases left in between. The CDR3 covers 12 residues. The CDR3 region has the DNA TGTGCCAGCAGTTCGTTTTACGTGGAGCAGTTCTTC. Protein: CASSSFYVEQFF.

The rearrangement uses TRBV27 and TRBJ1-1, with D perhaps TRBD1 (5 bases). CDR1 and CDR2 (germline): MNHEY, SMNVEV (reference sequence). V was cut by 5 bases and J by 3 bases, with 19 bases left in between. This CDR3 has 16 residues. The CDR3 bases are TGTGCCAGCAGTCCTATTATCTTTGGGGGGGACACTGAAGCTTTCTTT. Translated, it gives CASSPIIFGGDTEAFF.

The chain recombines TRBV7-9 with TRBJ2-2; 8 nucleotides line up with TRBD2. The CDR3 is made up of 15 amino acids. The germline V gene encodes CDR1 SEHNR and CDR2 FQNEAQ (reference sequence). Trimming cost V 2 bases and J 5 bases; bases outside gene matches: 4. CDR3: CASSLIAGLTGELFF. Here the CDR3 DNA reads TGTGCCAGCAGCTTAATAGCGGGATTAACCGGGGAGCTGTTTTTT.

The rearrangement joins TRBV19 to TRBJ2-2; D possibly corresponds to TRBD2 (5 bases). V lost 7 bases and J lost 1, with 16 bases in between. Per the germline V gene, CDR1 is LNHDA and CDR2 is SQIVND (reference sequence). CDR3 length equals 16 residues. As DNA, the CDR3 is TGTGCCAGTAAACACTCTCGCGGGCAGAACACCGGGGAGCTGTTTTTT. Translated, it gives CASKHSRGQNTGELFF.

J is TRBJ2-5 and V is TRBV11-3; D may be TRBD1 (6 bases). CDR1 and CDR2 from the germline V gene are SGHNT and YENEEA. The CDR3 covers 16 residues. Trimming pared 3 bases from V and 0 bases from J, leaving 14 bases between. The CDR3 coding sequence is TGTGCCAGCAGCTTTGTAGCAGGGGAGTACCAAGAGACCCAGTACTTC. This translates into CASSFVAGEYQETQYF. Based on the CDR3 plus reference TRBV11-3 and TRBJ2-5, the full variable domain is EAGVVQSPRYKIIEKKQPVAFWCNPISGHNTLYWYLQNLGQGPELLIRYENEEAVDDSQLPKDRFSAERLKGVDSTLKIQPAELGDSAVYLCASSFVAGEYQETQYFGPGTRLLVL.

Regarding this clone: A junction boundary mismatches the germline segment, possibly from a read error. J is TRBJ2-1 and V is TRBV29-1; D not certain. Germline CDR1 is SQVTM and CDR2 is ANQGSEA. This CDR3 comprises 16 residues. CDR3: CSVKEKTLESYNEQFF. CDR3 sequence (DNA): TGCAGCGTTAAAGAAAAGACATTGGAATCCTACAATGAGCAGTTCTTC.

The CDR3, as DNA: TGCGCCAGCAGTGAGGGCTGGACGGACCCAGCCAAAAACATTCAGTACTTC. This translates into CASSEGWTDPAKNIQYF. The chain joins TRBV10-1 to TRBJ2-4, with D uncertain. The CDR3 has 17 residues. The V gene's germline CDR1 is WNHNN and CDR2 SYGVQD (reference sequence). The ends were cut back, 2 bases at V and 0 bases at J, with 14 bases in the middle.